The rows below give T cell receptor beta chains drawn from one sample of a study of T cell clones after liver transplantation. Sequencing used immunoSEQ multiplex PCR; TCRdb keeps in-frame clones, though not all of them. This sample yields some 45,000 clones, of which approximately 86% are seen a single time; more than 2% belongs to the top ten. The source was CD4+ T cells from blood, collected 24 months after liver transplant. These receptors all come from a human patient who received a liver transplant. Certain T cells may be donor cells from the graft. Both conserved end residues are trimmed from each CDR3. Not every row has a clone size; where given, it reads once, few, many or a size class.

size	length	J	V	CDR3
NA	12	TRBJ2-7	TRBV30	AWSYGTANYEQY
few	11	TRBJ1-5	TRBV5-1	ASSKQGEQPQH
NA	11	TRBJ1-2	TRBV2	ASSPNLNYGYT
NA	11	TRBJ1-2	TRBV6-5	ASRDYSNYGYT
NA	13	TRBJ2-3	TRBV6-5	ASTADRGGADTQY
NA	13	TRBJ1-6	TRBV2	ASSTQGGGTSPLH
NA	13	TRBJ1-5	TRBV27	ASSSIGVNNQPQH
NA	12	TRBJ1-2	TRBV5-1	ASSLERGRYGYT
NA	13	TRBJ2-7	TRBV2	ASGDGAGASYEQY
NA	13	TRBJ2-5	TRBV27	ATLSLGTAQETQY
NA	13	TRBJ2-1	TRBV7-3	ASSLNGASGRDQF
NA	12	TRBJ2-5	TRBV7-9	ASSSRGLQETQY
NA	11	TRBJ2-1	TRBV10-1	ASSGGAGDEQF
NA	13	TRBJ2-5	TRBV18	ASSPSGVYQETQY
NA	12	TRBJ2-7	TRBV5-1	ASSSRTSSYEQY
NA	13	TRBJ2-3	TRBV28	ASNGLAGATDTQY
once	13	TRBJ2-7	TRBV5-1	ASSQGTSGSYEQY
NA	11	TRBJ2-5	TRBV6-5	ASSYERGTTQY
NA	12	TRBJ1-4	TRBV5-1	ASSDGRAGEKLF
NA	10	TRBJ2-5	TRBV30	AWSVVVETQY
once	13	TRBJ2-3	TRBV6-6	ASTLRGIRTDTQY
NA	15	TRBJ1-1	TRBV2	ASSEGLAGRFITEAF
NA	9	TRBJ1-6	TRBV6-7	ASSYGTHLH
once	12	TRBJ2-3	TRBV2	ASRGDRGTDTQY
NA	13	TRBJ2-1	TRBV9	ASSGEGLAGAGQF
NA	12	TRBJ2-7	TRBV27	ASISRGPSYEQY
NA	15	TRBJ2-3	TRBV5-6	ASSLGSGGGRADTQY
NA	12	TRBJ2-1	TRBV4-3	ASSQGLGSNEQF
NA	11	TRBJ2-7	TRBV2	ASSDRGYGEQY
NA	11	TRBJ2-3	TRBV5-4	ASGSFPMDTQY
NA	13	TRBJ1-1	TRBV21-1	ASTFGQGGNTEAF
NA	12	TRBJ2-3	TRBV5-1	ASSLGGLADTQY
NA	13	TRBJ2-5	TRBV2	ASSFTGGGGETQY
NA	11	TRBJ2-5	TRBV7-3	ASSPFLGETQY
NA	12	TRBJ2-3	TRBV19	ATKWTGEADTQY
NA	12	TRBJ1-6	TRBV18	ASSPQATNSPLH
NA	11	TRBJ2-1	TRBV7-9	ASSSLSYNEQF
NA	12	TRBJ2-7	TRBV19	ASRTRGQGSEQY
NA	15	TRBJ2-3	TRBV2	ASSRIGLAGTTDTQY
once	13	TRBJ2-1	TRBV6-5	ASSYGTSNNNEQF